The text below deals with one T cell receptor (beta chain). The record originates from a study of blood T cell repertoires in COVID-19. Germline values: CDR1 LNHDA, CDR2 SQIVND (reference sequence). The CDR3 consists of 14 residues. The V end was cut by 5 bases, the J end by 6 bases, with 16 bases between. Generated by immunoSEQ multiplex PCR, the TCRdb table keeps only in-frame clones and is missing some. The table includes about 240,000 clones, around nine tenths detected once. The TCR sequence derives from a woman in her 70s with active or convalescent COVID-19. The sequencing sample was made of peripheral blood. The gene calls are TRBV19 and TRBJ1-2, with unresolved D. As DNA, the CDR3 is TGTGCCAGTAGTTACCTCGACCTGAGGGATGGCTACACCTTC. The encoded protein is CASSYLDLRDGYTF. The full variable domain, in which reference TRBV19 and TRBJ1-2 provide the parts outside the CDR3, is DGGITQSPKYLFRKEGQNVTLSCEQNLNHDAMYWYRQDPGQGLRLIYYSQIVNDFQKGDIAEGYSVSREKKESFPLTVTSAQKNPTAFYLCASSYLDLRDGYTFGSGTRLTVV.